The 11 T cell receptor beta chains in this list originate from one sample, sequenced in a study of blood T cell repertoires in COVID-19. The method was immunoSEQ multiplex PCR; TCRdb's version includes in-frame clones alone and lacks a portion of them. The sample lists about 96,000 clones, 84% seen once, with roughly 17% in the top ten. The sequenced sample was peripheral blood. These receptors originate from a woman aged 55-70 years with acute or convalescent COVID-19.

V gene TRBV13 combines with J gene TRBJ2-1, with 8 bases matching TRBD1. CDR1 and CDR2 (germline): PRHDT, FYEKMQ (reference sequence). The CDR3 is made up of 16 amino acids. Trimming took 5 bases from V and 5 from J; bases not matched to a gene: 11. The CDR3 DNA follows: TGTGCCAGCAGCGCCGCGGCGGACAGGGTAGACAATGAGCAGTTCTTC. Protein: CASSAAADRVDNEQFF.

The genes are TRBV30 and TRBJ1-6, with D maybe TRBD1 (6 bases). Germline V gives CDR1 GTSNPN, CDR2 SVGIG (reference sequence). V was shortened by 3 bases and J by 7 bases, with 7 bases between the two germline ends. The CDR3 has 12 residues. In nucleotides, the CDR3 is TGTGCCTGGAGGGGGACAAATTCACCCCTCCACTTT. It encodes CAWRGTNSPLHF.

This clone occurred a few times. V is TRBV29-1 and J is TRBJ1-3; 8 bases align to TRBD1. The CDR3 is made up of 13 amino acids. J gave up 2 bases and V 3 bases, and 0 bases lay outside the gene matches. Germline lookup yields CDR1 SQVTM and CDR2 ANQGSEA. CDR3 coding DNA: TGCAGCGTTGAGGGACAGGCTGGAAACACCATATATTTT. Protein product: CSVEGQAGNTIYF. The full variable domain, rest sourced from reference TRBV29-1 and TRBJ1-3, is SAVISQKPSRDICQRGTSLTIQCQVDSQVTMMFWYRQQPGQSLTLIATANQGSEATYESGFVIDKFPISRPNLTFSTLTVSNMSPEDSSIYLCSVEGQAGNTIYFGEGSWLTVV.

The V call is TRBV29-1, the J call TRBJ2-3; 14 bases align to TRBD2. The CDR3 extends over 15 amino acids. CDR1 and CDR2 from the germline V gene are SQVTM and ANQGSEA. Trimming removed 7 bases from V and 2 bases from J; junction bases left unmatched: 5. Written as DNA, the CDR3 is TGCAGCGCCAGGACTAGCGGGGGGAACACAGATACGCAGTATTTT. Encoded protein: CSARTSGGNTDTQYF.

This chain joins TRBV27 and TRBJ1-6; possible D gene TRBD1, 6 bases. The germline V and J ends were trimmed by 5 bases and 9 bases, with 14 bases remaining between them. CDR1 is MNHEY, CDR2 SMNVEV, per germline (reference sequence). The length of the CDR3 is 14 residues. CDR3 coding DNA: TGTGCCAGCAGTACTCACAGGGAGGGTTCACCCCTCCACTTT. Protein product: CASSTHREGSPLHF.

CDR3 region: CSVAGQGFNEQFF. CDR3 nucleotide sequence: TGCAGCGTTGCGGGACAGGGGTTCAATGAGCAGTTCTTC. The chain combines TRBV29-1 with TRBJ2-1; 10 bases fit TRBD1. Trimming took 4 bases from V and 6 from J; bases not matched to a gene: 3. The CDR3 length is 13 residues. The germline CDR1 and CDR2 sequences are SQVTM and ANQGSEA.

This clone was recorded only once. The chain employs TRBV10-3 and TRBJ1-4; 10 bases line up with TRBD1. After removal of 4 bases from V and 4 bases from J, the junction contained 9 bases not matched to a gene. Looked up from germline, CDR1 is ENHRY and CDR2 is SYGVKD. The CDR3 has 17 amino acids. The CDR3 here is CAISGPGTGDGNEKLFF. CDR3 in DNA: TGTGCCATCAGTGGTCCCGGGACAGGGGACGGTAATGAAAAACTGTTTTTT.

The rearrangement joins TRBV19 to TRBJ1-3; 8 bases align to TRBD1. The junction had 5 bases not matched to a gene; V was cut back by 7 bases and J by 0 bases. CDR3 length: 15 amino acids. CDR1 LNHDA and CDR2 SQIVND come from the germline V gene (reference sequence). CDR3 sequence reads: CASKTGALSGNTIYF. CDR3 DNA sequence: TGTGCCAGTAAGACAGGGGCCCTCTCTGGAAACACCATATATTTT. The whole variable domain, filled in from reference TRBV19 and TRBJ1-3, reads DGGITQSPKYLFRKEGQNVTLSCEQNLNHDAMYWYRQDPGQGLRLIYYSQIVNDFQKGDIAEGYSVSREKKESFPLTVTSAQKNPTAFYLCASKTGALSGNTIYFGEGSWLTVV.

This clone was counted once. The V call is TRBV27, the J call TRBJ2-3; 15 bases match TRBD2. V lost 0 bases and J lost 1; bases outside the gene matches: 5. Germline V gene sequence: CDR1 MNHEY, CDR2 SMNVEV (reference sequence). This CDR3 has 19 residues. This chain's CDR3 is CASSLSGLAGGPGTDTQYF. CDR3 nucleotides: TGTGCCAGCAGTTTATCCGGACTAGCGGGGGGGCCGGGCACAGATACGCAGTATTTT.

This chain joins TRBV30 and TRBJ2-7, with D possibly matching TRBD2 (6 bases). The V end was cut by 5 bases, the J end by 5 bases, with 25 bases between. From germline, CDR1 is GTSNPN and CDR2 SVGIG (reference sequence). This CDR3 is built from 16 residues. CDR3 bases: TGTGCCTGGCCCGCAGGGAAGGAGCGGGCCCCCCACGAGCAGTACTTC. As protein: CAWPAGKERAPHEQYF.

As regards this clone: At the DNA level, this CDR3 is encoded by other sequences in the same sample as well. The CDR3 region has the DNA TGTGCCAGCAGCCCCTCTTACGAGCAGTACTTC. Amino acid sequence: CASSPSYEQYF. The chain links TRBV7-9 to TRBJ2-7; D gene uncertain. There are 11 residues in the CDR3. V lost 5 bases, J lost 4 bases, and 6 bases lay in between. Germline loops: CDR1 SEHNR, CDR2 FQNEAQ (reference sequence).